These 26 T cell receptor beta chains share one sample of origin, sequenced in a study of control samples from healthy donors and cancer patients (dated by TCRdb to 2018 to 2020). Library creation used the immunoSEQ multiplex PCR assay. TCRdb took over this immuneACCESS table, retaining in-frame rearrangements with V and J assigned. Such tables are incomplete; in checked studies, under half of the missing clones stem from an unresolved V gene, and the remainder is unexplained. For this sample there are 110,000 or so clones; 75% to 95% appear just once. The ten top clones hold about 4.7% of the sample. The material sequenced was blood. The receptors shown here come from a human donor in good health. The donor label of this sample is uncertain.

This chain uses TRBV10-3 with TRBJ1-4, with D tentatively TRBD1 (5 bases). Germline V gives CDR1 ENHRY, CDR2 SYGVKD. V was pared by 9 bases and J by 8 bases, with 16 bases between. The CDR3 totals 13 residues. The CDR3, as DNA: TGTGCCATAAGGGGTGACGGAGGGGAAAAACTGTTTTTT. This gives the protein CAIRGDGGEKLFF.

The chain couples TRBV18 to TRBJ2-2; the D is unclear. The germline CDR1 and CDR2 sequences are KGHSH and LQKENI. The V and J ends lost 3 bases and 4 bases respectively, with 9 bases between them. This CDR3 is 14 amino acids long. CDR3 nucleotides: TGTGCCAGCTCACCCGACGCACGCACCGGGGAGCTGTTTTTT. It is translated as CASSPDARTGELFF. Looking up the rest from reference TRBV18 and TRBJ2-2 gives the full variable domain: NAGVMQNPRHLVRRRGQEARLRCSPMKGHSHVYWYRQLPEEGLKFMVYLQKENIIDESGMPKERFSAEFPKEGPSILRIQQVVRGDSAAYFCASSPDARTGELFFGEGSRLTVL.

This chain links TRBV3-1 (or the pseudogene TRBV3-2) with TRBJ2-2; 10 bases align to TRBD2. Germline CDR1 LGHDT, CDR2 YNNKEL (reference sequence). With V trimmed by 7 bases and J by 4 bases, 3 bases remained unmatched. The CDR3 extends over 14 amino acids. The CDR3 loop is CASTIAGGTGELFF. As DNA, the CDR3 is TGTGCCAGCACCATAGCGGGGGGCACCGGGGAGCTGTTTTTT.

The chain recombines TRBV19 with TRBJ2-2, with 12 bases aligning to TRBD1. V dropped 4 bases and J dropped 6; count of bases not matched to a gene: 9. Germline CDR1 is LNHDA and CDR2 is SQIVND (reference sequence). The CDR3 extends over 17 amino acids. The CDR3 sequence is CASSTGTGGLGAGELFF. The CDR3 DNA sequence: TGTGCCAGTAGTACCGGGACAGGGGGCTTAGGCGCCGGGGAGCTGTTTTTT.

The chain uses TRBV10-3 and TRBJ1-1; TRBD1 agrees at 9 bases. Trimming at V came to 4 bases and at J to 5 bases, leaving 5 bases not matched to a gene. Germline CDR1 is ENHRY and CDR2 is SYGVKD. The CDR3 loop spans 14 amino acids. This CDR3 is CAISAVDRGTEAFF. For the CDR3, the DNA is TGTGCCATCAGTGCGGTCGACAGGGGGACTGAAGCTTTCTTT.

CDR3 DNA sequence: TGTGCCAGCAGTGAAGGACAGGGGGCTGGGCAGCCCCAGCATTTT. It yields the protein CASSEGQGAGQPQHF. The gene calls are TRBV6-1 and TRBJ1-5; 10 bases map to TRBD1. V gave up 1 base and J gave up 7 bases; unmatched junction bases: 4. This CDR3 spans 15 amino acids. Germline V lookup: CDR1 MNHNS, CDR2 SASEGT.

The V gene is TRBV7-2, the J gene TRBJ2-1, with D hard to call. The V gene lost 4 bases and the J gene lost 4 bases, with 11 bases spanning the gap. CDR3 length: 14 residues. CDR1 is SGHTA, CDR2 FQGNSA, per germline. In DNA form, the CDR3 reads TGTGCCAGCAGCTCAGAACCTAGTTACAATGAGCAGTTCTTC. As protein: CASSSEPSYNEQFF.

This chain's CDR3 is CAISAEGLAFF. In nucleotides, the CDR3 is TGTGCCATCAGTGCTGAGGGTTTAGCTTTCTTT. The rearrangement joins TRBV10-3 to TRBJ1-1; no firm D call. Germline lookup yields CDR1 ENHRY and CDR2 SYGVKD. The CDR3 is made up of 11 amino acids. V lost 4 bases, J lost 10 bases, and 10 bases lay in between.

This chain links TRBV28 with TRBJ1-1; D unresolved. V lost 8 bases and J lost 4, with 14 bases in between. The CDR3 consists of 13 residues. The germline gives CDR1 MDHEN, CDR2 SYDVKM. The CDR3 DNA reads TGTGCCAGCTTGGAGGGCTGGGTCACTGAAGCTTTCTTT. This codes for CASLEGWVTEAFF.

Note on this clone: This specimen includes other DNA sequences encoding the same CDR3. The chain joins TRBV6-5 to TRBJ2-1; D not resolved. This CDR3 spans 13 amino acids. The V gene's germline CDR1 is MNHEY and CDR2 SVGAGI. V lost 7 bases and J lost 0, with 7 bases in between. The CDR3 nucleotides read TGTGCCAGCACTCCAGGCTCCTACAATGAGCAGTTCTTC. Translating gives CASTPGSYNEQFF.

The V and J genes are TRBV5-1 and TRBJ1-3; D remains unclear. The CDR3 is 17 amino acids. Germline assignment: CDR1 SGHRS and CDR2 YFSETQ. V lost 4 bases and J lost 0, with 17 bases in between. The CDR3 nucleotides are TGCGCCAGCAGCCTACCGGAAGTCAGGAGCTCTGGAAACACCATATATTTT. Translated, it gives CASSLPEVRSSGNTIYF.

The chain joins TRBV2 to TRBJ2-7; 11 bases are shared with TRBD2. CDR3 length: 13 amino acids. From germline, CDR1 is SNHLY and CDR2 FYNNEI. V lost 7 bases and J lost 2; bases outside the gene matches: 1. The CDR3 loop reads CASTLAGAYEQYF. The CDR3 DNA follows: TGTGCCAGCACACTAGCGGGGGCCTACGAGCAGTACTTC.

The V gene is TRBV5-8, the J gene TRBJ2-7; D is tentatively TRBD1 or TRBD2 (5 bases each). The CDR3 is 12 amino acids. V was pared by 4 bases and J by 11 bases, with 16 bases between. Germline CDR1 SGHTS, CDR2 YDEGEE. Here the CDR3 DNA reads TGTGCCAGCAGCCCCTATCCGGGACCCAAGTACTTC. This translates into CASSPYPGPKYF.

The rearrangement links TRBV27 to TRBJ1-3, with 8 positions matching TRBD1. Losses at the gene ends were 9 bases for V and 4 bases for J; bases not matched to a gene: 11. CDR1 MNHEY and CDR2 SMNVEV come from the germline V gene (reference sequence). This CDR3 region has 15 residues. CDR3 nucleotides: TGTGCCAGGGTAGGACAGGGAGACAACGGAAACACCATATATTTT. This sequence encodes CARVGQGDNGNTIYF.

V gene TRBV7-7 combines with J gene TRBJ1-2; D may be TRBD1 (6 bases). Trimming took off 5 bases at V and 4 bases at J, with 17 bases between the two ends. CDR1 is SSHAT, CDR2 FNYEAQ, per germline (reference sequence). The CDR3 runs 15 residues. Here the CDR3 DNA reads TGTGCCAGCAGCCCCCCCCGGCGGGGGCGCTATGGCTACACCTTC. This sequence encodes CASSPPRRGRYGYTF.

The chain is built from TRBV3-1 (or the pseudogene TRBV3-2) and TRBJ1-1, with 10 bases aligning to TRBD1. The CDR3 runs to 19 residues. After removal of 1 base from V and 0 bases from J, the junction contained 11 bases not matched to a gene. Germline-derived CDR1 and CDR2 are LGHDT and YNNKEL (reference sequence). CDR3 sequence: CASSQVVSGTGDVNTEAFF. CDR3 bases: TGTGCCAGCAGCCAAGTGGTGTCTGGGACAGGGGACGTGAACACTGAAGCTTTCTTT.

The chain employs TRBV27 and TRBJ1-1, with TRBD1 matching over 7 bases. Per the germline V gene, CDR1 is MNHEY and CDR2 is SMNVEV (reference sequence). This CDR3 has 14 amino acids. After removal of 6 bases from V and 5 bases from J, the junction contained 9 bases not matched to a gene. The CDR3 region has the DNA TGTGCCAGCAGCCAACAACAGGGGTTGACTGAAGCTTTCTTT. It yields the protein CASSQQQGLTEAFF.

The chain employs TRBV19 and TRBJ1-4, with D unclear. V lost 6 bases to trimming and J lost 2 bases, with 13 bases between them. The CDR3 extends over 15 amino acids. Per germline, CDR1 LNHDA and CDR2 SQIVND (reference sequence). CDR3 sequence (DNA): TGTGCCAGTAGCCGCCCGACGGGGACTAATGAAAAACTGTTTTTT. This codes for CASSRPTGTNEKLFF.

The rearrangement links TRBV19 to TRBJ2-1; 7 bases fit TRBD1. This CDR3 is built from 15 residues. Germline-derived CDR1 and CDR2 are LNHDA and SQIVND (reference sequence). V lost 8 bases, J lost 5 bases, and 12 bases stayed unmatched. The CDR3 is CASLSRGLLHNEQFF. The CDR3, as DNA: TGTGCCAGTCTATCAAGGGGGCTTCTTCACAATGAGCAGTTCTTC.

V gene TRBV28 combines with J gene TRBJ1-4; D uncertain. This CDR3 spans 13 amino acids. CDR1 and CDR2 (germline): MDHEN, SYDVKM. The V gene lost 6 bases and the J gene lost 8 bases, with 13 bases spanning the gap. The CDR3 DNA reads TGTGCCAGCAGCTCCGGGCTAAGGGAAAAACTGTTTTTT. Its translation is CASSSGLREKLFF.

The chain couples TRBV5-1 to TRBJ1-4; TRBD1 is a possible D gene (5 bases). The CDR3 covers 15 residues. Germline V gives CDR1 SGHRS, CDR2 YFSETQ. The ends were cut back, 0 bases at V and 2 bases at J, with 8 bases in the middle. The chain's CDR3 is CASSLEGDTNEKLFF. The CDR3 DNA reads as TGCGCCAGCAGCTTGGAAGGGGACACTAATGAAAAACTGTTTTTT.

This chain uses TRBV7-9 with TRBJ1-2; D remains unclear. The CDR3 spans 14 residues. V was trimmed by 4 bases and J by 5 bases, leaving 14 bases between them. Germline loops: CDR1 SEHNR, CDR2 FQNEAQ (reference sequence). CDR3 protein: CASSSHDTSYGYTF. Here the CDR3 DNA reads TGTGCCAGCAGCTCTCACGACACGTCTTATGGCTACACCTTC.

This chain links TRBV5-1 with TRBJ1-2; D perhaps matches TRBD1 (5 bases). Between the trimmed V and J ends, which lost 6 bases and 5 bases, there was a span of 17 bases. The CDR3 runs 14 residues. Germline CDR1 and CDR2: SGHRS and YFSETQ. The CDR3 sequence: CASTGDDASYGYTF. The CDR3 region has the DNA TGCGCCAGCACCGGGGACGACGCCTCATATGGCTACACCTTC.

This chain uses TRBV6-4 with TRBJ2-3; D may be TRBD1 (6 bases). With 3 bases removed from V and 0 bases from J, the gap between germline ends came to 7 bases. This CDR3 is 14 amino acids long. Germline values: CDR1 MRHNA, CDR2 SNTAGT. The CDR3 DNA sequence: TGTGCCAGCAGTGAAGGGGGTAGCACAGATACGCAGTATTTT. It translates to CASSEGGSTDTQYF.

The chain employs TRBV19 and TRBJ1-3; D is perhaps TRBD1 (5 bases). In germline, CDR1 is LNHDA, CDR2 SQIVND (reference sequence). This CDR3 has 14 residues. Trimming pared 9 bases from V and 1 base from J, leaving 13 bases between. The CDR3: CASWAGGSGNTIYF. CDR3 DNA sequence: TGTGCCAGCTGGGCCGGGGGATCTGGAAACACCATATATTTT.

Comment on this clone: An end of the junction differs from the germline gene, which may be a read error. V and J are TRBV15 and TRBJ1-2; no firm D call. Germline assignment: CDR1 LNHNV and CDR2 YYDKDF (reference sequence). The CDR3 length is 12 residues. Written as DNA, the CDR3 is TGTGCCACCAGCAGAGATAATGGTGCTGCGAATTTC. This translates into CATSRDNGAANF.